The clone carrying this TCR gamma chain was detected only a few times. Its antigen is unknown. The same CDR3 also results from other DNA sequences found in this sample. The CDR3 loop spans 13 amino acids. The trim removed 2 bases at V and 1 base at J, leaving 2 bases unmatched. Germline V gene sequence: CDR1 EGSTGY, CDR2 YDSYTSSV. RNA was extracted from the cells and then reverse transcribed. Pooled V-gene forward primers with one constant-region reverse primer generated the CDR3 amplicons by multiplex PCR. TCRdb reanalysed the multiplex PCR reads with CATT. The data contain 20,000 to 25,000 gamma-chain clones, roughly 15% of them singletons. The source of the sample is a study of Vδ1+ human thymocytes. General study results and limits: Unlike peripheral blood Vdelta1+ controls, thymic delta-chain sequences included 15% to 25% Vdelta2 and few Vdelta3. Unexpected Vdelta2 sequences could cause misinterpretation of bulk repertoire data. Thymic TRG and TRD repertoires appeared highly polyclonal, with Gaussian CDR3 length distributions.

This chain links TRGV4 with TRGJ1 or TRGJ2. This TCR was recovered from a child younger than two who had congenital heart surgery. The sequenced sample was Vdelta1+ gamma-delta thymocytes from the thymus. Indicated subset: FACS-sorted CD3+ TCRalphabeta- TCRVdelta1+ TCRVdelta2- thymocytes. CDR3 protein: CATWDDNYYKKLF. Here the CDR3 DNA reads TGTGCCACCTGGGATGACAATTATTATAAGAAACTCTTT.